The rows below give T cell receptor beta chains drawn from one sample of a study of cytomegalovirus exposure and HLA in healthy donors. Generated by immunoSEQ multiplex PCR, the TCRdb table keeps only in-frame clones and is missing some. Of about 67,000 clones in the sample, around 87% were seen once. Specimen: PBMCs. The source of these receptors is a woman in her 30s in good health and CMV-seropositive. CDR3s include the opening cysteine and the closing phenylalanine or tryptophan. A D gene is named only where the DNA matches it firmly. Expanded clones are given a class, and other clones once, few, many or no size at all.

v_call	j_call	d_call	clone_size	cdr3_aa	cdr3_nt
TRBV6-5	TRBJ2-1	.	.	CASSPRAVPGEQFF	TGTGCCAGCAGCCCCAGGGCGGTTCCGGGTGAGCAGTTCTTC
TRBV2	TRBJ1-1	.	.	CGFGRVNTEAFF	TGTGGGTTTGGCAGGGTGAACACTGAAGCTTTCTTT
TRBV11-2	TRBJ2-7	TRBD2	once	CASSLELRLAVNGYEQYF	TGTGCCAGCAGCTTAGAACTCCGACTAGCGGTCAATGGCTACGAGCAGTACTTC
TRBV19	TRBJ1-5	.	.	CASSHDSPLYSNQPQHF	TGTGCCAGTAGTCACGACAGCCCTCTCTATAGCAATCAGCCCCAGCATTTT
TRBV2	TRBJ2-7	.	.	CASSDTRNYEQYF	TGTGCCAGCAGCGATACTAGAAACTACGAGCAGTACTTC
TRBV28	TRBJ1-1	.	.	CASRPLQDQGTEAFF	TGTGCCAGCAGACCTCTACAGGATCAGGGCACTGAAGCTTTCTTT
TRBV27	TRBJ2-5	.	.	CASFSGPGGTQYF	TGTGCCAGCTTTAGCGGCCCAGGGGGGACCCAGTACTTC
TRBV7-2	TRBJ2-7	TRBD2	.	CASSFLAGVPYEQYF	TGTGCCAGCAGCTTTCTAGCGGGAGTTCCCTACGAGCAGTACTTC
TRBV5-4	TRBJ2-5	TRBD2	.	CASSLKREKYETQYF	TGTGCCAGCAGCTTGAAGCGGGAGAAGTACGAGACCCAGTACTTC
TRBV11-2	TRBJ1-2	TRBD1	.	CASSFSLQGAKGYTF	TGTGCCAGCAGCTTCTCTCTACAGGGGGCGAAAGGCTACACCTTC
TRBV13	TRBJ1-1	.	.	CASSPDRMNTEAFF	TGTGCCAGCAGTCCGGACAGAATGAACACTGAAGCTTTCTTT
TRBV7-3	TRBJ2-5	.	once	CASSLAGKETQYF	TGTGCCAGCAGCTTGGCAGGGAAAGAGACCCAGTACTTC
TRBV11-2	TRBJ2-7	.	.	CASSLGRQSSYEQYF	TGTGCCAGCAGCTTAGGGCGGCAGAGCTCCTACGAGCAGTACTTC
TRBV10-2	TRBJ2-7	TRBD2	few	CASSESYLGGGSGYEQYF	TGCGCCAGCAGTGAGTCCTATCTCGGCGGCGGGAGCGGATACGAGCAGTACTTC
TRBV6-6	TRBJ2-5	TRBD1	.	CASSFLGQGETQYF	TGTGCCAGCAGTTTCCTCGGACAGGGGGAGACCCAGTACTTC
TRBV5-1	TRBJ2-1	TRBD2	.	CASSLLAEDYNEQFF	TGCGCCAGCAGCTTACTAGCGGAGGACTACAATGAGCAGTTCTTC
TRBV27	TRBJ2-7	TRBD2	.	CASKLAGNNPYEQYF	TGTGCCAGCAAACTAGCGGGAAACAACCCCTACGAGCAGTACTTC
TRBV6-1	TRBJ1-5	.	.	CASSENRIQPQHF	TGTGCCAGCAGTGAAAACAGGATTCAGCCCCAGCATTTT
TRBV5-6	TRBJ2-7	TRBD2	.	CASSPSGRPYYEQYF	TGTGCCAGCAGTCCTAGCGGGAGGCCCTACTACGAGCAGTACTTC
TRBV7-9	TRBJ1-1	TRBD1	.	CASSLTGGGTEAFF	TGTGCCAGCAGCTTAACAGGGGGAGGCACTGAAGCTTTCTTT
TRBV28	TRBJ2-6	TRBD2	.	CASRGRALNGVLTF	TGTGCCAGCAGGGGGAGGGCCCTGAACGGCGTCCTGACTTTC
TRBV5-1	TRBJ1-1	.	.	CASSLNTNTEAFF	TGCGCCAGCAGCTTGAACACCAACACTGAAGCTTTCTTT
TRBV7-8	TRBJ1-3	.	.	CASSLHFKDRFSGNTIYF	TGTGCCAGCAGCTTACACTTTAAGGACAGATTCTCTGGAAACACCATATATTTT
TRBV19	TRBJ2-1	TRBD2	.	CASSKTSGHNEQFF	TGTGCCAGTAGTAAAACTAGCGGGCACAATGAGCAGTTCTTC
TRBV27	TRBJ2-7	TRBD2	.	CASRLSGAPSYEQYF	TGTGCCAGCAGACTTAGCGGGGCTCCCTCCTACGAGCAGTACTTC
TRBV19	TRBJ2-5	TRBD1	few	CASSVTGEETQYF	TGTGCCAGTAGTGTGACAGGGGAAGAGACCCAGTACTTC
TRBV4-1	TRBJ2-7	.	once	CASSQRDTSYEQYF	TGCGCCAGCAGCCAACGGGACACTTCCTACGAGCAGTACTTC
TRBV7-3	TRBJ2-5	TRBD1	.	CASSSGGRQETQYF	TGTGCCAGCAGCTCAGGGGGCCGTCAAGAGACCCAGTACTTC
TRBV27	TRBJ2-5	.	.	CASSQTSQGWETQYF	TGTGCCAGCAGTCAGACCTCACAGGGTTGGGAGACCCAGTACTTC
TRBV10-2	TRBJ2-1	.	once	CASVRNNEQFF	TGCGCCAGCGTCAGGAACAATGAGCAGTTCTTC
TRBV29-1	TRBJ1-2	.	.	CSVVTVNYGYTF	TGCAGCGTTGTAACAGTAAACTATGGCTACACCTTC
TRBV2	TRBJ1-1	.	.	CASSFGVRMDTEAFF	TGTGCCAGCAGTTTCGGGGTGCGGATGGACACTGAAGCTTTCTTT
TRBV6-5	TRBJ1-2	.	.	CASSQGHLYGYTF	TGTGCCAGCAGCCAGGGACACCTCTATGGCTACACCTTC
TRBV5-6	TRBJ1-2	.	.	CASSLGLSAVYGYTF	TGTGCCAGCAGCTTGGGTCTGAGCGCAGTTTATGGCTACACCTTC
TRBV5-1	TRBJ2-2	TRBD2	.	CASSLATSGSTGELFF	TGCGCCAGCAGCTTGGCCACTAGCGGGAGTACCGGGGAGCTGTTTTTT
TRBV30	TRBJ2-7	TRBD2	.	CAWSRKREFYEQYF	TGTGCCTGGAGTAGGAAGCGGGAGTTCTACGAGCAGTACTTC
TRBV19	TRBJ2-5	.	.	CASSSEGGGAQYF	TGTGCCAGTAGTTCAGAGGGAGGTGGGGCCCAGTACTTC
TRBV13	TRBJ2-1	.	.	CASSLRGQHNEQFF	TGTGCCAGCAGCTTACGGGGACAACACAATGAGCAGTTCTTC
TRBV4-2	TRBJ2-7	TRBD2	.	CASSQERLLAVHEQYF	TGTGCCAGCAGCCAAGAGCGTCTTCTAGCGGTCCACGAGCAGTACTTC
TRBV7-2	TRBJ2-1	.	.	CASSLYIRERQFF	TGTGCCAGCAGCTTATACATCCGGGAACGTCAGTTCTTC
TRBV11-3	TRBJ1-1	TRBD1	.	CASSLDRERKAFF	TGTGCCAGCAGCCTTGACAGGGAGAGGAAAGCTTTCTTT
TRBV18	TRBJ2-7	.	.	CASSNGDEQYF	TGTGCCAGCTCCAATGGAGACGAGCAGTACTTC